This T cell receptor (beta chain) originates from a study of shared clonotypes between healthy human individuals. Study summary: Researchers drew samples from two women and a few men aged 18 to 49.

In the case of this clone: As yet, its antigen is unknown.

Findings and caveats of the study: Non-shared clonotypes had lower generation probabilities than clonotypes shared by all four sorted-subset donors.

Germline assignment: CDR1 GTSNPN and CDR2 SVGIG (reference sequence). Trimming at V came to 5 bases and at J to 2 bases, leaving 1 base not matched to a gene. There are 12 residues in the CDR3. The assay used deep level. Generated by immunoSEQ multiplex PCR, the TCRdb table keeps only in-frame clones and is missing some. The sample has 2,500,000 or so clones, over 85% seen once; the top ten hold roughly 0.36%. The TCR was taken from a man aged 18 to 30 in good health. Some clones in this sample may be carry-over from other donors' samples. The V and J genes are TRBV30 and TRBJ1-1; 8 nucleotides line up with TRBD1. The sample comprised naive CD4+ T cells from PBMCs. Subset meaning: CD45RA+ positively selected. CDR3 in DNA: TGTGCCTGGGGGACAGGCAACACTGAAGCTTTCTTT. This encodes CAWGTGNTEAFF.